Presented here are 18 T cell receptor beta chains from one specimen sequenced in a study of blood T cell repertoires in COVID-19. TCRdb keeps only in-frame clones here, not all; method: immunoSEQ multiplex PCR. The sample includes a few hundred thousand clones, approximately 90% seen only once; the top ten take over 8%. Source material: PBMCs or T cells enriched from blood (not recorded which). The receptors shown here come from a woman in her thirties or forties who had recovered from COVID-19.

The CDR3, as DNA: TGTGCCAGCAGTTTAGTTGCGGGGGGGAGGTACAATGAGCAGTTCTTC. Translating gives CASSLVAGGRYNEQFF. V is TRBV27 and J is TRBJ2-1; 9 bases fit TRBD2. The V segment lost 2 bases and the J segment 4 bases; nucleotides outside the gene matches: 6. CDR3 length equals 16 residues. CDR1 and CDR2 from the germline V gene are MNHEY and SMNVEV (reference sequence).

CDR3 in DNA: TGTGCCAGCGGGAGCCCGGGACTCGGCTCCTACGAGCAGTACTTC. This translates into CASGSPGLGSYEQYF. The chain has TRBV27 and TRBJ2-7, with D possibly TRBD2 on 6 matching bases. The CDR3 has 15 residues. The germline CDR1 and CDR2 sequences are MNHEY and SMNVEV (reference sequence). Trimming took off 8 bases at V and 0 bases at J, with 17 bases between the two ends.

The V call is TRBV16, the J call TRBJ2-1, with 8 positions matching TRBD2. CDR3 size: 17 residues. V lost 4 bases to trimming and J lost 9 bases; unmatched junction nucleotides: 17. The V gene's germline CDR1 is KGHSY and CDR2 FQNENV. The CDR3 DNA is TGTGCCAGCAGCCCCCTCGGGGGGGAAGCCCTGGCGACTGAGCAGTTCTTC. Its protein is CASSPLGGEALATEQFF.

The chain employs TRBV7-2 and TRBJ2-3, with TRBD2 matching over 9 bases. Germline-derived CDR1 and CDR2 are SGHTA and FQGNSA. This CDR3 has 17 amino acids. The junction had 9 bases not matched to a gene; V was cut back by 2 bases and J by 3 bases. The CDR3 here is CASSLRRRAGGTDTQYF. DNA of the CDR3: TGTGCCAGCAGCTTAAGAAGGCGAGCGGGGGGAACAGATACGCAGTATTTT.

The rearrangement links TRBV27 to TRBJ2-7; TRBD1 matches at 10 bases. Germline CDR1 reads MNHEY; CDR2 reads SMNVEV (reference sequence). This CDR3 is built from 16 residues. V lost 5 bases and J lost 3; bases outside the gene matches: 10. The CDR3 bases are TGTGCCAGCAGTCTACTCTCCGGGACAGGGGACTACGAGCAGTACTTC. It is translated as CASSLLSGTGDYEQYF.

V and J are TRBV28 and TRBJ2-1; a possible D gene is TRBD2 (6 bases). V was trimmed by 7 bases and J by 1 base, leaving 14 bases between them. This CDR3 has 15 amino acids. Germline V lookup: CDR1 MDHEN, CDR2 SYDVKM. The CDR3 reads CASTPAGISYNEQFF. The CDR3 DNA reads TGTGCCAGCACCCCGGCGGGGATATCCTACAATGAGCAGTTCTTC. Filled out from reference TRBV28 and TRBJ2-1, the complete variable domain reads DVKVTQSSRYLVKRTGEKVFLECVQDMDHENMFWYRQDPGLGLRLIYFSYDVKMKEKGDIPEGYSVSREKKERFSLILESASTNQTSMYLCASTPAGISYNEQFFGPGTRLTVL.

This clone was counted once. For the CDR3, the DNA is TGTGCCAGCAGCCTCGGACTTCTTGGCGAGACCCAGTACTTC. Protein: CASSLGLLGETQYF. The chain recombines TRBV11-3 with TRBJ2-5, with TRBD2 as a possible D gene (5 bases). The CDR3 contains 14 residues. Trimming took off 5 bases at V and 5 bases at J, with 15 bases between the two ends. Germline V CDR1 and CDR2: SGHNT, YENEEA. Using reference TRBV11-3 and TRBJ2-5 for the parts outside the CDR3, the full variable domain is EAGVVQSPRYKIIEKKQPVAFWCNPISGHNTLYWYLQNLGQGPELLIRYENEEAVDDSQLPKDRFSAERLKGVDSTLKIQPAELGDSAVYLCASSLGLLGETQYFGPGTRLLVL.

V is TRBV29-1 and J is TRBJ2-1; D is possibly TRBD2 (6 bases). V was shortened by 1 base and J by 1 base, with 17 bases between the two germline ends. Germline lookup yields CDR1 SQVTM and CDR2 ANQGSEA. This CDR3 has 17 residues. The CDR3 loop reads CSVEGVALAESYNEQFF. The DNA of the CDR3 is TGCAGCGTTGAAGGGGTGGCTTTAGCGGAATCCTACAATGAGCAGTTCTTC.

This CDR3 is CASSLAGPGGSGELFF. The CDR3 nucleotides read TGTGCCAGCAGCTTAGCCGGCCCCGGGGGTTCCGGGGAGCTGTTTTTT. The chain employs TRBV11-2 and TRBJ2-2, with D possibly TRBD2 on 6 matching bases. Trimming left V 1 base short and J 6 bases short, with 15 bases between. Germline lookup yields CDR1 SGHAT and CDR2 FQNNGV. The CDR3 is 16 residues long. The full variable domain, completed using reference TRBV11-2 and TRBJ2-2, is EAGVAQSPRYKIIEKRQSVAFWCNPISGHATLYWYQQILGQGPKLLIQFQNNGVVDDSQLPKDRFSAERLKGVDSTLKIQPAKLEDSAVYLCASSLAGPGGSGELFFGEGSRLTVL.

This chain joins TRBV5-1 and TRBJ2-5; 12 bases are shared with TRBD2. J lost 0 bases, V lost 0 bases, and 6 bases had no gene match. The CDR3 runs 18 residues. CDR1 SGHRS and CDR2 YFSETQ come from the germline V gene. This CDR3 is CASSLELAGGLNQETQYF. DNA of the CDR3: TGCGCCAGCAGCTTGGAGCTAGCGGGGGGGCTGAACCAAGAGACCCAGTACTTC. The full variable domain, with the rest looked up from reference TRBV5-1 and TRBJ2-5, is KAGVTQTPRYLIKTRGQQVTLSCSPISGHRSVSWYQQTPGQGLQFLFEYFSETQRNKGNFPGRFSGRQFSNSRSEMNVSTLELGDSALYLCASSLELAGGLNQETQYFGPGTRLLVL.

The genes are TRBV4-2 and TRBJ2-7, with 11 bases aligning to TRBD2. Germline CDR1 reads LGHNA; CDR2 reads YNFKEQ. The CDR3 is 17 residues long. Unmatched junction bases numbered 7, after V lost 0 bases and J lost 3 bases. The CDR3 DNA reads TGTGCCAGCAGCCAAGATTGGGGACTAGCGGACCTCTACGAGCAGTACTTC. As protein: CASSQDWGLADLYEQYF.

The chain carries TRBV5-4 and TRBJ2-1, with D maybe TRBD2 (7 bases). The V end was cut by 4 bases, the J end by 4 bases, with 18 bases between. Germline CDR1 and CDR2: SGHNT and YYREEE (reference sequence). The CDR3 totals 16 residues. CDR3 bases: TGTGCCAGCAGCACCGATGGGGGGGCAGTATACAATGAGCAGTTCTTC. It specifies CASSTDGGAVYNEQFF.

The gene calls are TRBV11-3 and TRBJ2-1, with 12 bases identical to TRBD2. CDR3 length: 17 residues. Germline CDR1 is SGHNT and CDR2 is YENEEA. With 2 bases clipped from V and 8 bases from J, the junction kept 10 bases outside the gene matches. CDR3: CASSLPTGTSGYDEQFF. Written as DNA, the CDR3 is TGTGCCAGCAGCTTACCCACCGGGACTAGCGGGTACGATGAGCAGTTCTTC.

The V gene is TRBV6-5, the J gene TRBJ2-7; no clear D. V dropped 0 bases and J dropped 6 bases, with 15 bases sitting between them. Germline V gives CDR1 MNHEY, CDR2 SVGAGI. This CDR3 contains 15 residues. Here the CDR3 DNA reads TGTGCCAGCAGTTACTCGAGAGAGCAGGTGGTCGAGCAGTACTTC. Encoded protein: CASSYSREQVVEQYF.

With regard to this clone: Distinct nucleotide sequences in the sample also encode this CDR3. This chain links TRBV7-3 with TRBJ2-3; perhaps TRBD2 as D (5 bases). Germline assignment: CDR1 SGHTA and CDR2 FQGTGA. The CDR3 extends over 14 amino acids. Trimming took off 2 bases at V and 1 base at J, with 7 bases between the two ends. CDR3 loop: CASSLLAGTDTQYF. The DNA of the CDR3 is TGTGCCAGCAGCTTACTAGCCGGCACAGATACGCAGTATTTT.

The genes are TRBV2 and TRBJ1-5, with TRBD1 as a possible D gene (5 bases). Germline lookup yields CDR1 SNHLY and CDR2 FYNNEI. V dropped 6 bases and J dropped 2 bases, with 17 bases sitting between them. CDR3 length: 16 residues. CDR3 sequence: CASSLRWGGGNQPQHF. In nucleotides, the CDR3 is TGTGCCAGCAGCTTGAGGTGGGGCGGGGGCAATCAGCCCCAGCATTTT. Drawing the rest from reference TRBV2 and TRBJ1-5, the complete variable domain is EPEVTQTPSHQVTQMGQEVILRCVPISNHLYFYWYRQILGQKVEFLVSFYNNEISEKSEIFDDQFSVERPDGSNFTLKIRSTKLEDSAMYFCASSLRWGGGNQPQHFGDGTRLSIL.

The V gene is TRBV29-1, the J gene TRBJ2-1; 12 nucleotides agree with TRBD2. V dropped 7 bases and J dropped 11; count of bases not matched to a gene: 6. The germline CDR1 and CDR2 sequences are SQVTM and ANQGSEA. This CDR3 has 12 residues. CDR3 amino acids: CSARLAGEQQFF. CDR3 nucleotides: TGCAGCGCACGACTAGCGGGGGAACAGCAGTTCTTC.

V gene TRBV11-3 combines with J gene TRBJ1-1; no firm D call. Trimming removed 3 bases at V and 5 bases at J, with 13 bases between. Germline V gene lookup returns CDR1 SGHNT and CDR2 YENEEA. This CDR3 spans 14 amino acids. The CDR3 region has the DNA TGTGCCAGCAGCTTTGGTTACAGTGGAACTGAAGCTTTCTTT. Translation: CASSFGYSGTEAFF. Variable domain in full (rest from reference TRBV11-3 and TRBJ1-1): EAGVVQSPRYKIIEKKQPVAFWCNPISGHNTLYWYLQNLGQGPELLIRYENEEAVDDSQLPKDRFSAERLKGVDSTLKIQPAELGDSAVYLCASSFGYSGTEAFFGQGTRLTVV.